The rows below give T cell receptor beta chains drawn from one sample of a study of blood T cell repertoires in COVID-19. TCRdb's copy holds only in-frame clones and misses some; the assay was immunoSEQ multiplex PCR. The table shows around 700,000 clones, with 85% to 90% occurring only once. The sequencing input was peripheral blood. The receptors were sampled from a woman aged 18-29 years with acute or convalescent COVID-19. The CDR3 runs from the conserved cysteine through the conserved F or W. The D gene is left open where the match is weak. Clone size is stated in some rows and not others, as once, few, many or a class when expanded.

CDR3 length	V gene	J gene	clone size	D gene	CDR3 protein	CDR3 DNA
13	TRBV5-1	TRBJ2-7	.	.	CASSTWQGYEQYF	TGCGCCAGCAGCACATGGCAGGGCTACGAGCAGTACTTC
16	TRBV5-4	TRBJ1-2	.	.	CASSLKGGRTNYGYTF	TGTGCCAGCAGCTTGAAGGGGGGGCGGACTAACTATGGCTACACCTTC
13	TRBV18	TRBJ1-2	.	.	CASSPDKNYGYTF	TGTGCCAGCTCACCAGACAAGAACTATGGCTACACCTTC
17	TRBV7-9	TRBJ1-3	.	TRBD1	CASKPGQGFSPGNTIYF	TGTGCCAGCAAACCGGGACAGGGTTTTAGTCCTGGAAACACCATATATTTT
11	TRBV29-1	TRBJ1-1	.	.	CSVEDSAEAFF	TGCAGCGTTGAAGATTCCGCTGAAGCTTTCTTT
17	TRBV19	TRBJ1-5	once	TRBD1	CASSIGGQGASNQPQHF	TGTGCCAGTAGTATAGGTGGACAGGGGGCAAGCAATCAGCCCCAGCATTTT
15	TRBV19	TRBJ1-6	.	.	CASSITGSYNSPLHF	TGTGCCAGTAGTATAACAGGCTCCTATAATTCACCCCTCCACTTT
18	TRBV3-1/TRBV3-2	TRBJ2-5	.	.	CASSQDWMETGGGETQYF	TGTGCCAGCAGCCAAGATTGGATGGAGACAGGAGGCGGAGAGACCCAGTACTTC
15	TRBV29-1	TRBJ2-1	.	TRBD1	CSVEPGQGADNEQFF	TGCAGCGTTGAGCCGGGACAGGGGGCGGACAATGAGCAGTTCTTC
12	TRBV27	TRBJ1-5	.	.	CASSLLAQPQHF	TGTGCCAGCAGTTTACTGGCTCAGCCCCAGCATTTT
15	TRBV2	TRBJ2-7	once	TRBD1	CASRQGQGATYEQYF	TGTGCCAGCAGGCAGGGTCAGGGGGCCACGTACGAGCAGTACTTC
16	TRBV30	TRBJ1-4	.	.	CAWSGGSGSGGEKLFF	TGTGCCTGGAGTGGAGGATCTGGCTCCGGGGGTGAAAAACTGTTTTTT
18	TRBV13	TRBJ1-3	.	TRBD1	CASSWSTGGTISGNTIYF	TGTGCCAGCAGCTGGAGCACAGGGGGGACGATCTCTGGAAACACCATATATTTT
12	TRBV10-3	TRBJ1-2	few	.	CAISEQSYGYTF	TGTGCCATCAGTGAACAGTCCTATGGCTACACCTTC
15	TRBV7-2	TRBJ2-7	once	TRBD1	CASSAPGQGVYEQYF	TGTGCCAGCAGCGCTCCGGGACAGGGTGTTTACGAGCAGTACTTC
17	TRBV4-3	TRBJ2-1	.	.	CASSQEFAGALYNEQFF	TGCGCCAGCAGCCAAGAATTTGCGGGGGCCCTCTACAATGAGCAGTTCTTC
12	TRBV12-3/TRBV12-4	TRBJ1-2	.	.	CASSYPGFGYTF	TGTGCCAGCAGTTATCCGGGGTTTGGCTACACCTTC
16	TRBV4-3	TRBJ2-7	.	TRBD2	CASSQGERGLPYEQYF	TGCGCCAGCAGCCAAGGCGAGCGGGGTTTACCCTACGAGCAGTACTTC
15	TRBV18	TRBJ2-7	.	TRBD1	CASSSGQGRGNEQYF	TGTGCCAGCTCATCAGGACAGGGTAGGGGAAACGAGCAGTACTTC
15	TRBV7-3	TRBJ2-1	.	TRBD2	CASSLRSGGNNEQFF	TGTGCCAGCAGCTTAAGAAGCGGGGGTAACAATGAGCAGTTCTTC
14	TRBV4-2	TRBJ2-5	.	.	CASSHRGPEETQYF	TGTGCCAGCAGCCACAGGGGCCCTGAGGAGACCCAGTACTTC
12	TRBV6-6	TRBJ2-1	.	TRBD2	CASSSRGEEQFF	TGTGCCAGCAGTTCCCGGGGGGAGGAGCAGTTCTTC
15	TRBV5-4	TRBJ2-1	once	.	CASSQRLSSYNEQFF	TGTGCCAGCAGCCAGAGACTGAGCTCCTACAATGAGCAGTTCTTC
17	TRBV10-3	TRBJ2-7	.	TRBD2	CAISESGLAGISYEQYF	TGTGCCATCAGTGAGTCGGGGCTAGCGGGGATCTCCTACGAGCAGTACTTC
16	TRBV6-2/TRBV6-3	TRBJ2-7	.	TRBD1	CASSYLGGQDTYEQYF	TGTGCCAGCAGTTACCTTGGGGGACAGGACACCTACGAGCAGTACTTC
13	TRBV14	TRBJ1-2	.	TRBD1	CASSPWDRPGYTF	TGTGCCAGCAGCCCCTGGGACAGGCCCGGCTACACCTTC
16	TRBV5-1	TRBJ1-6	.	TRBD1	CASSWGGQGPNSPLHF	TGCGCCAGCAGCTGGGGAGGACAGGGGCCTAATTCACCCCTCCACTTT
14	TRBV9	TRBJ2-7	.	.	CASSETASSYEQYF	TGTGCCAGCAGCGAGACAGCCAGCTCCTACGAGCAGTACTTC
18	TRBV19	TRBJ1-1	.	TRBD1	CASSIGRQGGLSRTEAFF	TGTGCCAGTAGTATCGGGCGACAGGGGGGATTGTCAAGGACTGAAGCTTTCTTT
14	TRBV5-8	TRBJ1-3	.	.	CASGRDLGRGTIYF	TGTGCCAGCGGACGGGATTTGGGTCGTGGCACCATATATTTT